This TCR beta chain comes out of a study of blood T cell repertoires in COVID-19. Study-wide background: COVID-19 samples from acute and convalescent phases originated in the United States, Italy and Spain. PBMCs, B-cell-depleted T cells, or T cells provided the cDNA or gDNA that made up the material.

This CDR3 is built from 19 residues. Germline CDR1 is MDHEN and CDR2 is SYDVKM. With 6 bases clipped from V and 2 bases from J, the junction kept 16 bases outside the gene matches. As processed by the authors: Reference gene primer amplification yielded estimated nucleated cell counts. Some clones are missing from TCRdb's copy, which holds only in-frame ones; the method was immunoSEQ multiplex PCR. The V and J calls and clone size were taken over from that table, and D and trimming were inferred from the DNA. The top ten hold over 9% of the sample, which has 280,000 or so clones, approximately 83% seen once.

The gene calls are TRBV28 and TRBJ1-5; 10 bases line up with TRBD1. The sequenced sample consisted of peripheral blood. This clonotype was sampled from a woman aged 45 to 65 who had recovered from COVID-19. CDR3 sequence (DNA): TGTGCCAGCAGATGGGAAGGGACAGGGGTAAGGAGAGGCAATCAGCCCCAGCATTTT. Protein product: CASRWEGTGVRRGNQPQHF.